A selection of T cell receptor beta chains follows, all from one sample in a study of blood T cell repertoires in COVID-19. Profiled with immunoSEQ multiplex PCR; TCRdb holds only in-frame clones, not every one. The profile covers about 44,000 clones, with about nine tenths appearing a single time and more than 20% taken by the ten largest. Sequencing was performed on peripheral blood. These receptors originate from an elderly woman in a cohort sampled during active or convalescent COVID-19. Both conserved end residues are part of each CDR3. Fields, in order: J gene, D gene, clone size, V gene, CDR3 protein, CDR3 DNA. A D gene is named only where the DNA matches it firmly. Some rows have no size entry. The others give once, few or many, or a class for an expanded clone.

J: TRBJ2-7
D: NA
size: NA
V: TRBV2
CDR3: CASNGWRAYEQYF
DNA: TGTGCCAGCAACGGATGGAGGGCCTACGAGCAGTACTTC

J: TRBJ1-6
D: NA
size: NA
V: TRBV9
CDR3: CASSRQADNSPLHF
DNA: TGTGCCAGCAGCCGACAGGCGGATAATTCACCCCTCCACTTT

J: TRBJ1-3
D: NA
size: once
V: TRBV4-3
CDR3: CASRGTRLSGNTIYF
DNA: TGCGCCAGCAGGGGGACACGGCTCTCTGGAAACACCATATATTTT

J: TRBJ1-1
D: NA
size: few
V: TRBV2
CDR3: CASGGEVNTEAFF
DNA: TGTGCCAGTGGAGGGGAGGTGAACACTGAAGCTTTCTTT

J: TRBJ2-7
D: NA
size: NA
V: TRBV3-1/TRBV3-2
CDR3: CASSQFPEGEQYF
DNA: TGTGCCAGCAGCCAATTCCCGGAGGGGGAGCAGTACTTC

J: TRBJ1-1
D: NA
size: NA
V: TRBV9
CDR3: CASSVDGLGTEAFF
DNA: TGTGCCAGCAGCGTAGATGGACTAGGCACTGAAGCTTTCTTT

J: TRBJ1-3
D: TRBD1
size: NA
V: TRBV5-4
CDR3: CASSSTGAGNTIYF
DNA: TGTGCCAGCAGCTCGACAGGGGCTGGAAACACCATATATTTT

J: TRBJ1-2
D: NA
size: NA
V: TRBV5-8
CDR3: CASSFISGYTF
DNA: TGTGCCAGCAGCTTTATCAGTGGCTACACCTTC

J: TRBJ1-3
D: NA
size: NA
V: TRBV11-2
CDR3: CASSLLRGRQMAGNTIYF
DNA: TGTGCCAGCAGCTTATTAAGGGGAAGGCAAATGGCTGGAAACACCATATATTTT

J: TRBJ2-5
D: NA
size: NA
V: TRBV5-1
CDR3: CASTSPGGRETQYF
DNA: TGCGCCAGTACCTCGCCGGGGGGCCGGGAGACCCAGTACTTC

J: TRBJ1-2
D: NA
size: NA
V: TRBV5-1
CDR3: CASSSTGNYGYTF
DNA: TGCGCCAGCAGCTCGACAGGAAACTATGGCTACACCTTC

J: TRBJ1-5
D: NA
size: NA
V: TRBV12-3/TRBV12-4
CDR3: CASSFINQPQHF
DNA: TGTGCCAGCAGTTTTATTAATCAGCCCCAGCATTTT

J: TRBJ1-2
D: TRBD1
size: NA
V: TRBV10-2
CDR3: CASSGKAGGSYGYTF
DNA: TGCGCCAGCAGTGGGAAGGCAGGGGGGAGCTATGGCTACACCTTC

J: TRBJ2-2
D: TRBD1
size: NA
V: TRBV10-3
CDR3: CAIRRQGTGGELFF
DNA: TGTGCCATCAGGCGACAGGGAACAGGCGGGGAGCTGTTTTTT

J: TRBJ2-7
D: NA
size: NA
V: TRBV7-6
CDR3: CASSSRPGDEQYF
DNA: TGTGCCAGCAGCTCCCGCCCAGGGGACGAGCAGTACTTC

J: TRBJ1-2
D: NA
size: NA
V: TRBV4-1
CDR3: CASSPQGGDYGYTF
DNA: TGCGCCAGCTCCCCACAGGGAGGGGACTATGGCTACACCTTC

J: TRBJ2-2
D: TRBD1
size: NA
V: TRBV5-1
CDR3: CASRTDRGMNTGELFF
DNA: TGCGCCAGCAGAACCGACAGGGGCATGAACACCGGGGAGCTGTTTTTT

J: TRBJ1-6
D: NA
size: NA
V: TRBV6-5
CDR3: CASSRVHYNSPLHF
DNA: TGTGCCAGCAGTCGGGTGCACTATAATTCACCCCTCCACTTT

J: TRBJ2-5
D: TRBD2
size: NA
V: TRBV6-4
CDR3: CASSLLAGGQETQYF
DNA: TGTGCCAGCAGTCTACTAGCGGGGGGTCAAGAGACCCAGTACTTC

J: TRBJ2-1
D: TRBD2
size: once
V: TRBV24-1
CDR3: CATSERTSGLSYNEQFF
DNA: TGTGCCACCAGTGAGCGGACTAGCGGGTTATCCTACAATGAGCAGTTCTTC

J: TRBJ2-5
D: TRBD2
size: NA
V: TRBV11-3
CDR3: CASSLISGGETQYF
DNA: TGTGCCAGCAGCTTGATTTCCGGGGGGGAGACCCAGTACTTC

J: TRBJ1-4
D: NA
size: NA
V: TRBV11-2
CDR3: CASSLATGFNEKLFF
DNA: TGTGCCAGCAGCTTAGCTACAGGATTTAATGAAAAACTGTTTTTT

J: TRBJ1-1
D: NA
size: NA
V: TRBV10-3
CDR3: CAISESYAGWNTEAFF
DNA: TGTGCCATCAGTGAGTCGTATGCAGGGTGGAACACTGAAGCTTTCTTT

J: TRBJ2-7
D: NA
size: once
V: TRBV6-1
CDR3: CASSEWGVGTYEQYF
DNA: TGTGCCAGCAGTGAGTGGGGGGTGGGAACCTACGAGCAGTACTTC

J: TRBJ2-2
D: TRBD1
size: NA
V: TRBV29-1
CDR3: CSVGTGGGELFF
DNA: TGCAGCGTCGGGACAGGGGGCGGGGAGCTGTTTTTT

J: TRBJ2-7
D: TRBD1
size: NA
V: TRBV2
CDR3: CASSPGQGYYEQYF
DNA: TGTGCCAGCAGTCCCGGACAGGGCTACTACGAGCAGTACTTC

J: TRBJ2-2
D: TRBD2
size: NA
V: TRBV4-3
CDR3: CASSQDRVLAGVTTGELFF
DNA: TGCGCCAGCAGCCAAGATCGGGTTCTAGCGGGAGTGACCACCGGGGAGCTGTTTTTT

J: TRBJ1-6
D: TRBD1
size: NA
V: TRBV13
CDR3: CASSPAGTGSPLHF
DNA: TGTGCCAGCAGCCCAGCCGGGACAGGTTCACCCCTCCACTTT

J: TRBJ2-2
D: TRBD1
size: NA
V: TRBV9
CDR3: CASSVGTGPAGELFF
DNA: TGTGCCAGCAGCGTCGGGACAGGCCCCGCCGGGGAGCTGTTTTTT

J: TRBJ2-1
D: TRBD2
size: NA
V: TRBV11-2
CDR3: CASSSPLGGAYNEQFF
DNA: TGTGCCAGCAGCTCGCCCCTGGGGGGGGCCTACAATGAGCAGTTCTTC

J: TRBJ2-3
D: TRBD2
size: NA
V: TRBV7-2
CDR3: CASSPGTSGRGTDTQYF
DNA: TGTGCCAGCAGCCCAGGGACTAGCGGGAGAGGAACAGATACGCAGTATTTT

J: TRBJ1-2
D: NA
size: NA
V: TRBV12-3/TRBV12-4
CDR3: CASGRTVYGYTF
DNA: TGTGCCAGCGGAAGGACAGTTTATGGCTACACCTTC

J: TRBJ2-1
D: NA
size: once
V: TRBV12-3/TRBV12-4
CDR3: CASSPHLGGEQFF
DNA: TGTGCCAGCAGCCCTCACCTAGGGGGAGAGCAGTTCTTC

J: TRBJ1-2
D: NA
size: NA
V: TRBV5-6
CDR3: CASSPEGAAEQNYGYTF
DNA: TGTGCCAGCAGCCCGGAGGGTGCGGCAGAGCAGAACTATGGCTACACCTTC

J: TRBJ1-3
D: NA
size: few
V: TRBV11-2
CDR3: CASSPNGGFGIYF
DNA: TGTGCCAGCAGCCCAAACGGGGGGTTCGGCATATATTTT

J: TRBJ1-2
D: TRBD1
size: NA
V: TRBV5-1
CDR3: CASSNDYRGYGYTF
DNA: TGCGCCAGCAGCAACGATTACAGGGGCTATGGCTACACCTTC

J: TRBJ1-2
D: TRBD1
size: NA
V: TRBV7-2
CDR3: CASRSDRVVAWGYTF
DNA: TGTGCCAGCAGGTCCGACAGGGTAGTGGCGTGGGGCTACACCTTC

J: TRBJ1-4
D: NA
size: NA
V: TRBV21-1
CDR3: CASSKAFEDRPKIITSYGEKLFF
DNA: TGTGCCAGCAGCAAAGCATTCGAGGACAGGCCGAAAATCATCACTTCCTATGGGGAAAAACTGTTTTTT

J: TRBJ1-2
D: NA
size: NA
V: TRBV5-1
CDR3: CASSPGQTNYGYTF
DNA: TGCGCCAGCAGCCCAGGACAAACTAACTATGGCTACACCTTC

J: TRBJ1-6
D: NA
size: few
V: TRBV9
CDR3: CASSAQKLPGGGRYDSPLHF
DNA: TGTGCCAGCAGCGCGCAAAAGCTCCCGGGAGGAGGCAGATATGATTCACCCCTCCACTTT